A single sample is the source of the 30 T cell receptor beta chains below, sequenced in a study of response to subunit inactivated influenza vaccine. TCRdb reprocessed the RT-PCR reads via MiXCR and lists one record per CDR3 protein. The data hold over 450,000 distinct CDR3 sequences, with under 15% observed a single time. The input for sequencing was PBMCs from blood, taken roughly 48 days after vaccination. All receptors derive from a man between 45 and 60 years old who received an inactivated influenza vaccine.

This clonotype was seen many times. The chain is built from TRBV28 and TRBJ2-5; possibly TRBD1 or TRBD2 for D (6 bases each). Germline V CDR1 and CDR2: MDHEN, SYDVKM. The V end was cut by 5 bases, the J end by 5 bases, with 12 bases between. The CDR3 loop spans 13 amino acids. The CDR3 here is CASSVQGRETQYF. The CDR3 DNA follows: TGTGCCAGCAGTGTCCAGGGGAGGGAGACCCAGTACTTC.

The genes are TRBV5-6 and TRBJ2-7; D is possibly TRBD2 (6 bases). The J call may be mistaken, given a closer DNA end match to TRBJ2-3. CDR1 is SGHDT and CDR2 is YYEEEE in the germline V gene. This CDR3 is built from 14 residues. Here the CDR3 DNA reads TGTGCCATGGGCCCCGGACTACACTTCTACGAGCAGTATTTT. Translating it yields CAMGPGLHFYEQYF.

This clonotype has a count of ten or more. V and J are TRBV7-2 and TRBJ1-2; D remains ambiguous. From germline, CDR1 is SGHTA and CDR2 FQGNSA. The CDR3 has 15 residues. Trimming cost V 0 bases and J 0 bases, with 8 bases left between them. CDR3 residues: CASSLAGLANYGYTF. The CDR3 region has the DNA TGTGCCAGCAGCTTAGCCGGACTAGCTAACTATGGCTACACCTTC. The full variable domain, with the rest looked up from reference TRBV7-2 and TRBJ1-2, is GAGVSQSPSNKVTEKGKDVELRCDPISGHTALYWYRQSLGQGLEFLIYFQGNSAPDKSGLPSDRFSAERTGGSVSTLTIQRTQQEDSAVYLCASSLAGLANYGYTFGSGTRLTVV.

The chain is built from TRBV20-1 and TRBJ2-7; no clear D. Germline CDR1 DFQATT, CDR2 SNEGSKA (reference sequence). Trimming left V 7 bases short and J 3 bases short, with 10 bases between. The CDR3 consists of 11 residues. In DNA form, the CDR3 reads TGCAGTGTTATCCGAAACTACGAGCAGTACTTC. Protein sequence: CSVIRNYEQYF.

Concerning this clonotype: One end of the junction is discordant with germline, which a read error may explain. This chain links TRBV15 with TRBJ2-1, with 13 bases that match TRBD2. The germline CDR1 and CDR2 sequences are LNHNV and YYDKDF (reference sequence). The CDR3 has 22 amino acids. The CDR3 loop reads CATSTFGGTSGKGREMSNAQFF. For the CDR3, the DNA is TGTGCCACCAGCACTTTTGGCGGGACTAGCGGGAAGGGAAGGGAAATGAGTAATGCGCAGTTCTTC. Variable domain in full (rest from reference TRBV15 and TRBJ2-1): DAMVIQNPRYQVTQFGKPVTLSCSQTLNHNVMYWYQQKSSQAPKLLFHYYDKDFNNEADTPDNFQSRRPNTSFCFLDIRSPGLGDTAMYLCATSTFGGTSGKGREMSNAQFFGPGTRLTVL.

This clonotype was recorded many times. At one boundary the junction diverges from the germline segment, which might be a read error. The V and J genes are TRBV12-3 or TRBV12-4 and TRBJ1-5; D unresolved. The CDR3 is made up of 13 amino acids. Written as DNA, the CDR3 is TGCGCCAGCAGTCTCAGGAGCAATCAGCCCCAGCATTTT. Translated: CASSLRSNQPQHF.

The chain uses TRBV7-9 and TRBJ1-5; tentative D call: TRBD1 (5 bases). The CDR3 spans 16 residues. The germline CDR1 and CDR2 sequences are SEHNR and FQNEAQ (reference sequence). The germline V and J ends were trimmed by 2 bases and 5 bases, with 16 bases remaining between them. The CDR3 DNA reads TGTGCCAGCAGCTTAACAGGCCGGGGGGGGGATCAGCCCCAGCATTTT. It codes for CASSLTGRGGDQPQHF.

This clonotype was detected a few times. J is TRBJ2-2 and V is TRBV6-5; 7 bases fit TRBD1. CDR3 size: 18 residues. In germline, CDR1 is MNHEY, CDR2 SVGAGI. The V segment lost 1 base and the J segment 4 bases; nucleotides outside the gene matches: 12. Here the CDR3 DNA reads TGTGCCAGCAGTTACTACGACAGGGTTGAATTTAGCACCGGGGAGCTGTTTTTT. Its translation is CASSYYDRVEFSTGELFF.

This clonotype has only a few counts. J is TRBJ2-5 and V is TRBV11-2; D tentatively fits TRBD1 or TRBD2 (6 bases each). In germline, CDR1 is SGHAT, CDR2 FQNNGV. V lost 1 base to trimming and J lost 2 bases, with 14 bases between them. The CDR3 is 16 residues long. CDR3 in amino acids: CASSLGRGKRQETQYF. The CDR3 region has the DNA TGTGCCAGCAGCTTAGGGAGGGGGAAAAGGCAAGAGACCCAGTACTTC.

This clonotype was counted ten times or more. This sequence joins TRBV5-1 and TRBJ2-3; 8 positions agree with TRBD1. V was pared by 2 bases and J by 3 bases, with 11 bases of the junction left unmatched. Germline CDR1 SGHRS, CDR2 YFSETQ. The CDR3 loop spans 17 amino acids. This CDR3 is CASSFPILQGATDTQYF. The CDR3, as DNA: TGCGCCAGCAGCTTCCCGATCCTGCAGGGGGCAACAGATACGCAGTATTTT.

Only a few counts were recorded for this clonotype. The V gene is TRBV12-3 or TRBV12-4, the J gene TRBJ1-1; D gene unclear. The CDR3 runs 13 residues. The V end lost 8 bases, the J end lost 3 bases, and 13 bases lay between the germline ends. The CDR3 region has the DNA TGTGCCAGCTCCCTAGCGACGGACACTGAAGCTTTCTTT. As protein: CASSLATDTEAFF.

V is TRBV7-9 and J is TRBJ2-5, with a weak D call TRBD1 (6 bases). CDR3 length equals 16 residues. The V gene lost 1 base and the J gene lost 2 bases, with 14 bases spanning the gap. From germline, CDR1 is SEHNR and CDR2 FQNEAQ (reference sequence). The CDR3, as DNA: TGTGCCAGCAGCTTAGGACCCCTGGACAGTCAAGAGACCCAGTACTTC. Translating it yields CASSLGPLDSQETQYF.

The V and J genes are TRBV20-1 and TRBJ2-5, with 8 nucleotides matching TRBD2. The germline V gene has CDR1 DFQATT and CDR2 SNEGSKA (reference sequence). The CDR3 extends over 16 amino acids. With 2 bases clipped from V and 0 bases from J, the junction kept 8 bases outside the gene matches. CDR3 DNA sequence: TGCAGTGCTAGATCTCAGCGGGAGTCTTACCAAGAGACCCAGTACTTC. Amino acids: CSARSQRESYQETQYF.

This sequence joins TRBV27 and TRBJ2-1; D is perhaps TRBD2 (6 bases). CDR1 and CDR2 (germline): MNHEY, SMNVEV (reference sequence). CDR3 length: 15 residues. Trimming removed 4 bases at V and 3 bases at J, with 13 bases between. In nucleotides, the CDR3 is TGTGCCAGCAGTTCTCTCCCGGGACTCTACAATGAGCAGTTCTTC. This translates into CASSSLPGLYNEQFF.

The rearrangement uses TRBV6-6 and TRBJ1-5; the match to TRBD1 covers 7 bases. V lost 2 bases to trimming and J lost 6 bases; unmatched junction nucleotides: 1. This CDR3 contains 13 residues. CDR1 MNHNY and CDR2 SVGAGI come from the germline V gene (reference sequence). CDR3 bases: TGTGCCAGCAGTTACGACAGGGTTCAGCCCCAGCATTTT. This sequence encodes CASSYDRVQPQHF.

This clonotype was seen a few times. The chain is built from TRBV3-1 and TRBJ2-3; no clear D. Trimming took off 5 bases at V and 1 base at J, with 10 bases between the two ends. The V gene's germline CDR1 is LGHDT and CDR2 YNNKEL (reference sequence). The CDR3 is 14 amino acids. CDR3 nucleotide sequence: TGTGCCAGCAGCGACGCTTTAGGCACAGATACGCAGTATTTT. This encodes CASSDALGTDTQYF.

This clonotype turned up a few times. This chain joins TRBV20-1 and TRBJ2-7; 7 nucleotides agree with TRBD1. This CDR3 has 14 amino acids. The V gene end was trimmed by 6 bases and the J gene end by 0 bases; junction bases not matched to a gene: 8. Germline CDR1 DFQATT, CDR2 SNEGSKA (reference sequence). CDR3: CSAEGAETSYEQYF. Written as DNA, the CDR3 is TGCAGTGCAGAGGGGGCGGAAACCTCCTACGAGCAGTACTTC.

This clonotype was seen a handful of times. The chain combines TRBV7-8 with TRBJ2-3, with 9 nucleotides matching TRBD1. The length of the CDR3 is 17 residues. The junction had 16 bases not matched to a gene; V was cut back by 5 bases and J by 7 bases. Per the germline V gene, CDR1 is SGHVS and CDR2 is FQNEAQ. CDR3 sequence reads: CASSGYDGTGMRNTQYF. The CDR3 DNA reads TGTGCCAGCAGCGGATATGACGGGACAGGGATGAGAAATACGCAGTATTTT.

This clonotype has a handful of counts. The genes are TRBV6-5 and TRBJ1-6; no reliable D call. V was cut by 0 bases and J by 9 bases, with 12 bases left in between. Germline V gene data show CDR1 as MNHEY and CDR2 as SVGAGI. The CDR3 contains 15 residues. CDR3 DNA sequence: TGTGCCAGCAGTTACTCACGGCAGGAGGGTTCACCCCTCCACTTT. The encoded protein is CASSYSRQEGSPLHF.

The chain combines TRBV5-1 with TRBJ1-1; 10 bases are shared with TRBD1. Trimming removed 4 bases from V and 5 bases from J; junction bases left unmatched: 5. The CDR3 extends over 14 amino acids. From germline, CDR1 is SGHRS and CDR2 YFSETQ. CDR3 nucleotide sequence: TGCGCCAGCAGCATGACAGGGGGCGGGACTGAAGCTTTCTTT. Its translation: CASSMTGGGTEAFF.

In its sample, this clonotype was seen a few times. The genes are TRBV29-1 and TRBJ2-3; 8 positions agree with TRBD1. The V gene end was trimmed by 6 bases and the J gene end by 1 base; junction bases not matched to a gene: 3. The CDR3 loop spans 13 amino acids. Germline V lookup: CDR1 SQVTM, CDR2 ANQGSEA. The CDR3 DNA follows: TGCAGCGTCAGGGGGCTAGGCACAGATACGCAGTATTTT. Translating it yields CSVRGLGTDTQYF.

This clonotype was counted only a few times. The chain links TRBV5-1 to TRBJ2-7; D not resolved. The CDR3 extends over 14 amino acids. Germline V gene sequence: CDR1 SGHRS, CDR2 YFSETQ. Between the trimmed V and J ends, which lost 2 bases and 6 bases, there was a span of 15 bases. In DNA form, the CDR3 reads TGCGCCAGCAGCTTAGCTGATAGAAGGGTCGAGCAGTACTTC. It translates to CASSLADRRVEQYF.

This rearrangement joins TRBV30 to TRBJ2-1; TRBD2 agrees at 7 bases. With V trimmed by 4 bases and J by 2 bases, 5 bases remained unmatched. Germline V gene sequence: CDR1 GTSNPN, CDR2 SVGIG (reference sequence). The CDR3 extends over 14 amino acids. CDR3 residues: CAWNTGGPYNEQFF. Written as DNA, the CDR3 is TGTGCCTGGAATACGGGGGGTCCCTACAATGAGCAGTTCTTC.

CDR3 amino acids: CASSYSTTGVSYNEQFF. CDR3 in DNA: TGTGCCAGCAGTTACTCGACGACAGGTGTCTCCTACAATGAGCAGTTCTTC. The chain has TRBV6-2 or TRBV6-3 and TRBJ2-1; the D gene is possibly TRBD1 (6 bases). V shed 0 bases and J shed 0 bases, with 12 bases lying between them. The CDR3 is 17 residues long. Per the germline V gene, CDR1 is MNHEY and CDR2 is SVGEGT.

This clonotype turned up a few times. The J gene is TRBJ2-7, the V gene TRBV5-1; 11 positions match TRBD1. V trimming: 1 base; J trimming: 7 bases; junction bases outside the gene matches: 7. The CDR3 has 15 amino acids. CDR1 and CDR2 (germline): SGHRS, YFSETQ. Here the CDR3 reads CASSLIGQGAQEQYF. CDR3 in DNA: TGCGCCAGCAGCTTGATCGGACAGGGGGCTCAAGAGCAGTACTTC.

The chain combines TRBV20-1 with TRBJ2-1; D uncertain. The CDR3 is made up of 13 amino acids. From germline, CDR1 is DFQATT and CDR2 SNEGSKA (reference sequence). Trimming removed 1 base from V and 8 bases from J, with 12 bases in between. The chain's CDR3 is CSARVPSADEQFF. DNA of the CDR3: TGCAGTGCTAGAGTCCCCTCCGCGGATGAGCAGTTCTTC.

There are a few counts of this clonotype. The chain joins TRBV12-3 or TRBV12-4 to TRBJ2-4; D is unresolved. The length of the CDR3 is 13 residues. V gave up 6 bases and J gave up 4 bases, with 10 bases separating them. The CDR3 here is CASSSDHKNIQYF. The CDR3 DNA reads as TGTGCCAGCAGCTCCGATCATAAAAACATTCAGTACTTC.

This clonotype was counted a few times. The rearrangement uses TRBV5-1 and TRBJ2-7, with D possibly being TRBD2 (5 bases). Trimming left V 1 base short and J 2 bases short, with 13 bases between. Germline V gives CDR1 SGHRS, CDR2 YFSETQ. The CDR3 length is 15 residues. Written as DNA, the CDR3 is TGCGCCAGCAGCTTGACGACGGGAAAGACCTACGAGCAGTACTTC. Protein sequence: CASSLTTGKTYEQYF. Variable domain in full (rest from reference TRBV5-1 and TRBJ2-7): KAGVTQTPRYLIKTRGQQVTLSCSPISGHRSVSWYQQTPGQGLQFLFEYFSETQRNKGNFPGRFSGRQFSNSRSEMNVSTLELGDSALYLCASSLTTGKTYEQYFGPGTRLTVT.

The chain joins TRBV7-2 to TRBJ2-7; perhaps TRBD2 as D (5 bases). The CDR3 is made up of 14 amino acids. The ends were cut back, 5 bases at V and 2 bases at J, with 13 bases in the middle. Germline assignment: CDR1 SGHTA and CDR2 FQGNSA. CDR3 sequence reads: CASSPEIATYEQYF. The CDR3 coding sequence is TGTGCCAGCAGCCCAGAAATAGCGACCTACGAGCAGTACTTC.

At least ten counts were recorded for this clonotype. The V gene is TRBV7-2, the J gene TRBJ1-4; TRBD1 agrees at 7 bases. V lost 5 bases, J lost 6 bases, and 3 bases stayed unmatched. The CDR3 covers 13 residues. In germline, CDR1 is SGHTA, CDR2 FQGNSA. CDR3 sequence: CASSAQGYEKLFF. In nucleotides, the CDR3 is TGTGCCAGCAGCGCACAGGGGTATGAAAAACTGTTTTTT.